The 7 T cell receptor beta chains below all came from one sample that was sequenced in a study of blood T cell repertoires in COVID-19. Clones were sequenced by immunoSEQ multiplex PCR, and TCRdb holds only the in-frame ones, with some missing. The sample carries about 410,000 clones, under 90% recorded once. Sequences were obtained from PBMCs or T cells enriched from blood (not recorded which). The receptors here all came from a woman aged 30 to 39 who had recovered from COVID-19.

The CDR3 bases are TGTGCCAGCAGCCCGCCCCGTCGAGGCGCGAACACCGGGGAGCTGTTTTTT. It is translated as CASSPPRRGANTGELFF. The chain recombines TRBV28 with TRBJ2-2; no definite D call. Trimming removed 6 bases at V and 0 bases at J, with 17 bases between. The CDR3 is 17 amino acids. CDR1 and CDR2 from the germline V gene are MDHEN and SYDVKM.

This clone came up a few times. Within the sample, other DNA sequences also encode this same CDR3. The V gene is TRBV4-3, the J gene TRBJ1-1; D is uncertain. The germline V gene encodes CDR1 LGHNA and CDR2 YSLEER. V lost 0 bases and J 4 bases, leaving 6 bases between the germline ends. The CDR3 length is 13 residues. The CDR3 protein is CASSQDRGTEAFF. In nucleotides, the CDR3 is TGCGCCAGCAGCCAAGATCGAGGCACTGAAGCTTTCTTT.

The chain couples TRBV4-2 to TRBJ1-3, with 8 bases lining up with TRBD1. After removal of 3 bases from V and 2 bases from J, the junction contained 0 bases not matched to a gene. The germline gives CDR1 LGHNA, CDR2 YNFKEQ. The CDR3 has 14 residues. The CDR3 DNA sequence: TGTGCCAGCAGCCACAGGGGGCCTGGAAACACCATATATTTT. Protein sequence: CASSHRGPGNTIYF.

The J gene is TRBJ2-3, the V gene TRBV7-9, with 11 bases lining up with TRBD2. The CDR3 sequence is 12 residues long. Germline-derived CDR1 and CDR2 are SEHNR and FQNEAQ (reference sequence). V gave up 3 bases and J gave up 14 bases; unmatched junction bases: 4. The CDR3 loop is CASSLTSGEGYF. As DNA, the CDR3 is TGTGCCAGCAGCTTGACTAGCGGGGAGGGGTATTTT.

This clone came up once. This chain links TRBV6-5 with TRBJ1-5; D not certain. The CDR3 contains 13 residues. V dropped 6 bases and J dropped 0 bases, with 6 bases sitting between them. From germline, CDR1 is MNHEY and CDR2 SVGAGI. The CDR3 reads CASRRYSNQPQHF. CDR3 nucleotide sequence: TGTGCCAGCAGGCGCTATAGCAATCAGCCCCAGCATTTT.

This chain links TRBV25-1 with TRBJ1-5; 8 positions agree with TRBD1. V was pared by 6 bases and J by 11 bases, with 9 bases of the junction left unmatched. This CDR3 region has 13 residues. CDR1 and CDR2 from the germline V gene are MGHDK and SYGVNS. CDR3 DNA: TGTGCCAGCAGAGACAGGGGCGCCGGCGCCCAGCATTTT. This sequence encodes CASRDRGAGAQHF.

This clone was seen only a few times. J is TRBJ1-3 and V is TRBV5-6; weak D call: TRBD1 (6 bases). CDR1 is SGHDT and CDR2 is YYEEEE in the germline V gene. The CDR3 runs to 14 residues. Deletions cut 5 bases from V and 2 bases from J, with 11 bases between. CDR3 sequence reads: CASRLQGPGNTIYF. The DNA of the CDR3 is TGTGCCAGCAGACTACAGGGCCCTGGAAACACCATATATTTT.